A single sample gave rise to the 25 T cell receptor beta chains below, sequenced in a study of molecular identifiers for immune sequencing clone quantification. TCRdb itself ran the PCR reads through MiXCR, one entry per CDR3 protein. This sample has under 9,500 distinct CDR3 sequences, with around a third found just once. What was sequenced was naive CD8+ T cells from blood, with Jurkat cell RNA spiked in. The subset denotes: FACS-sorted CD8+CD4-CCR7+CD45RA+ naive T cells. The receptor set was obtained from a human donor in good health. Some libraries in this study had Jurkat cell RNA spiked in.

By share, this clonotype ranks as medium-sized (0.01 to 0.1%). The V and J genes are TRBV13 and TRBJ1-2; D gene ambiguous. The CDR3 runs 15 residues. V lost 0 bases and J lost 2, with 10 bases in between. Germline V gene sequence: CDR1 PRHDT, CDR2 FYEKMQ (reference sequence). The CDR3 region has the DNA TGTGCCAGCAGCTTAGGCCGGTCAGTAAACTATGGCTACACCTTC. Its translation is CASSLGRSVNYGYTF.

In this sample, this clonotype turned up a few times. The chain uses TRBV5-4 and TRBJ2-7; 10 bases align to TRBD1. The germline V gene has CDR1 SGHNT and CDR2 YYREEE (reference sequence). With 0 bases clipped from V and 3 bases from J, the junction kept 0 bases outside the gene matches. The CDR3 extends over 14 amino acids. The CDR3 DNA is TGTGCCAGCAGCTTGGGGACAGGGGGCTACGAGCAGTACTTC. Amino acids: CASSLGTGGYEQYF.

This sequence joins TRBV7-9 and TRBJ1-1, with D perhaps TRBD1 (6 bases). This CDR3 region has 12 residues. Germline CDR1 SEHNR, CDR2 FQNEAQ (reference sequence). The V gene lost 7 bases and the J gene lost 4 bases, with 10 bases spanning the gap. The CDR3 region is CASIFRGTEAFF. The CDR3 DNA sequence: TGTGCCAGCATCTTCAGGGGCACTGAAGCTTTCTTT. The complete variable domain, with remaining parts taken from reference TRBV7-9 and TRBJ1-1, reads DTGVSQNPRHKITKRGQNVTFRCDPISEHNRLYWYRQTLGQGPEFLTYFQNEAQLEKSRLLSDRFSAERPKGSFSTLEIQRTEQGDSAMYLCASIFRGTEAFFGQGTRLTVV.

Concerning this clonotype itself: At one end, the junction sequence differs from germline, possibly due to a read error. This chain joins TRBV28 and TRBJ2-7; 7 positions match TRBD2. Germline V gives CDR1 MDHEN, CDR2 SYDVKM. CDR3 length equals 14 residues. The CDR3 is CATRRKTSSFEQYF. CDR3 DNA: TGTGCCACCCGGCGCAAGACTAGCTCCTTCGAGCAGTACTTC.

With regard to this clonotype: Germline and junction disagree at one end, which may indicate a read error. V is TRBV28 and J is TRBJ2-3; D unclear. This CDR3 spans 15 amino acids. The germline CDR1 and CDR2 sequences are MDHEN and SYDVKM. The CDR3 spells CATEKNSAFTDTQCF. The CDR3 DNA is TGTGCCACAGAAAAGAACTCAGCCTTCACAGATACGCAGTGTTTT.

This chain links TRBV2 with TRBJ2-1, with D uncertain. The CDR3 has 13 residues. CDR1 is SNHLY and CDR2 is FYNNEI in the germline V gene. V was clipped by 7 bases and J by 1 base, with 8 bases between them. Here the CDR3 DNA reads TGTGCCAGCAACGAGGTATCCTACAATGAGCAGTTCTTC. It codes for CASNEVSYNEQFF.

This clonotype was observed a handful of times. The chain carries TRBV9 and TRBJ2-6, with TRBD1 as a possible D gene (5 bases). V lost 5 bases, J lost 2 bases, and 8 bases lay in between. Looked up from germline, CDR1 is SGDLS and CDR2 is YYNGEE. This CDR3 has 14 amino acids. Here the CDR3 DNA reads TGTGCCAGCAGTTTAGGGGCTGGGGCCAACGTCCTGACTTTC. This encodes CASSLGAGANVLTF.

On this clonotype: Just one base apart from a much larger clone, this may be a read error. The chain carries TRBV4-2 and TRBJ2-7; perhaps D is TRBD1 or TRBD2 (5 bases each). V was cut by 4 bases and J by 7 bases, with 17 bases left in between. The CDR3 length is 14 residues. Germline CDR1 and CDR2: LGHNA and YNFKEQ. CDR3 nucleotide sequence: TGTGCCAGCAGCCTAGATGGGGGAGTCAGGGAGCAGTACTTC. Its protein product is CASSLDGGVREQYF.

With respect to this clonotype: This could be a read error, since a much larger clone is one nucleotide away. This sequence joins TRBV4-2 and TRBJ2-3; 7 nucleotides agree with TRBD1. The CDR3 is 16 residues long. CDR1 and CDR2 (germline): LGHNA, YNFKEQ. Here the CDR3 DNA reads TGTGCCAGCAGCCAAGATCTGGGACAGTACACAGATGCGCAGTATTTT. This codes for CASSQDLGQYTDAQYF.

This clonotype has more than one count but fewer than ten. The V and J genes are TRBV20-1 and TRBJ2-2; 8 bases agree with TRBD1. This CDR3 has 17 residues. CDR1 and CDR2 from the germline V gene are DFQATT and SNEGSKA (reference sequence). Germline trimming cut 3 bases from V and 3 bases from J; bases unmatched to any gene: 12. The CDR3 reads CSARPYNQGAYTGELFF. The CDR3 DNA sequence: TGCAGTGCTAGGCCGTACAATCAGGGGGCATACACCGGGGAGCTGTTTTTT.

This clonotype has only a few counts. V usage is TRBV6-4 and J usage is TRBJ2-2; D tentatively fits TRBD1 or TRBD2 (5 bases each). Trimming took off 8 bases at V and 5 bases at J, with 6 bases between the two ends. This CDR3 spans 11 amino acids. Germline V CDR1 and CDR2: MRHNA, SNTAGT. The CDR3 is CASGGTGELFF. CDR3 DNA sequence: TGTGCCAGCGGGGGAACCGGGGAGCTGTTTTTT.

Notes on this clonotype: A single base separates this from a much larger clone, so it may be a read error. The V call is TRBV6-5, the J call TRBJ2-7; D remains unclear. V was pared by 0 bases and J by 6 bases, with 6 bases between. This CDR3 spans 12 amino acids. Germline-derived CDR1 and CDR2 are MNHEY and SVGAGI. This chain's CDR3 is CASSYSMSEQYF. As DNA, the CDR3 is TGTGCCAGCAGTTACTCGATGTCCGAGCAGTACTTC.

By share, this clonotype ranks as medium-sized. This chain connects TRBV12-3 or TRBV12-4 to TRBJ2-1, with a possible D match to TRBD2 (5 bases). This CDR3 has 13 amino acids. Trimming took 1 base from V and 9 from J, leaving 10 bases between them. The DNA for the CDR3 is TGTGCCAGCAGTTTAGGGCCTAGCACTGAGCAGTTCTTC. Its protein is CASSLGPSTEQFF.

Points on this clonotype: The conserved phenylalanine or tryptophan is not found at the CDR3 terminus, so this likely reflects a read error. The CDR3 spells CASSLYFTDTQYY. The CDR3 DNA reads as TGTGCCAGCAGTTTGTACTTCACAGATACGCAGTATTAT. The rearrangement uses TRBV12-3 or TRBV12-4 and TRBJ2-3; D is unclear. Trimming took off 3 bases at V and 2 bases at J, with 6 bases between the two ends. The CDR3 is 13 residues long.

The V call is TRBV11-2, the J call TRBJ2-3; D not certain. V was pared by 2 bases and J by 0 bases, with 9 bases between. The germline V gene encodes CDR1 SGHAT and CDR2 FQNNGV. This CDR3 region has 15 residues. This chain's CDR3 is CASSLTYGSTDTQYF. CDR3 DNA sequence: TGTGCCAGCAGCTTAACATACGGGAGCACAGATACGCAGTATTTT.

This clonotype was detected once. The chain combines TRBV28 with TRBJ2-4; D call uncertain. V was clipped by 5 bases and J by 7 bases, with 18 bases between them. CDR1 is MDHEN, CDR2 SYDVKM, per germline. The CDR3 totals 15 residues. CDR3 protein: CASSPFRGELNIQYF. CDR3 coding DNA: TGTGCCAGCAGTCCCTTCAGAGGAGAGTTGAACATTCAGTACTTC.

There are a few counts of this clonotype. J is TRBJ2-1 and V is TRBV27, with a possible D match to TRBD2 (5 bases). V lost 6 bases, J lost 0 bases, and 12 bases lay in between. This CDR3 is built from 15 residues. The germline CDR1 and CDR2 sequences are MNHEY and SMNVEV (reference sequence). CDR3 nucleotide sequence: TGTGCCAGCAGCATGAGCGGCCCCTCCTACAATGAGCAGTTCTTC. This encodes CASSMSGPSYNEQFF.

For this clonotype: Because the CDR3 is missing its conserved closing phenylalanine or tryptophan, this is likely a read error. V and J are TRBV20-1 and TRBJ2-4; 7 nucleotides match TRBD1. V dropped 0 bases and J dropped 5; count of bases not matched to a gene: 4. Germline CDR1 is DFQATT and CDR2 is SNEGSKA (reference sequence). This CDR3 has 14 amino acids. Here the CDR3 DNA reads TGCAGTGCTAGAGATCGGACAGGTGAAAACATTCAGTACATA. This translates into CSARDRTGENIQYI.

By proportion, this clonotype is medium-sized. V gene TRBV29-1 combines with J gene TRBJ2-5; a possible D gene is TRBD2 (5 bases). There are 13 residues in the CDR3. The germline V gene encodes CDR1 SQVTM and CDR2 ANQGSEA. Deletions cut 4 bases from V and 5 bases from J, with 14 bases between. CDR3 sequence: CSVVDFKLETQYF. CDR3 nucleotide sequence: TGCAGCGTTGTGGACTTCAAGCTCGAGACCCAGTACTTC.

This clonotype rates as medium-sized. The genes are TRBV2 and TRBJ2-3; tentatively, D is TRBD1 or TRBD2 (5 bases each). Deletions cut 4 bases from V and 1 base from J, with 12 bases between. This CDR3 is built from 15 residues. The V gene's germline CDR1 is SNHLY and CDR2 FYNNEI. The CDR3 protein is CASSGAGSGTDTQYF. CDR3 nucleotides: TGTGCCAGCAGTGGAGCAGGGAGTGGCACAGATACGCAGTATTTT.

A few counts support this clonotype. This sequence joins TRBV7-2 and TRBJ2-5; TRBD1 agrees at 7 bases. CDR1 and CDR2 from the germline V gene are SGHTA and FQGNSA. This CDR3 has 16 amino acids. Trimming at V came to 3 bases and at J to 4 bases, leaving 11 bases not matched to a gene. This chain's CDR3 is CASSFDRDQPGETQYF. CDR3 DNA: TGTGCCAGCAGCTTCGACAGGGATCAACCAGGAGAGACCCAGTACTTC.

This chain joins TRBV29-1 and TRBJ2-1; D might be TRBD1 or TRBD2, each matching 5 bases. V lost 6 bases, J lost 4 bases, and 10 bases lay in between. The CDR3 has 12 amino acids. CDR1 SQVTM and CDR2 ANQGSEA come from the germline V gene. The CDR3 region is CSVGDGYNEQFF. CDR3 nucleotides: TGCAGCGTGGGGGACGGGTACAATGAGCAGTTCTTC.

As for this clonotype: A much larger clone is a single base away; this may be a read error. The chain links TRBV28 to TRBJ1-2; D is unresolved. Germline CDR1 is MDHEN and CDR2 is SYDVKM. This CDR3 contains 19 residues. The CDR3 reads CASSLFYPSTALTNYGSTF. The CDR3 DNA reads TGTGCCAGCAGTTTATTTTACCCCTCCACGGCACTAACTAACTATGGCTCCACCTTC.

Worth noting for this clonotype: The conserved closing phenylalanine or tryptophan is absent in this CDR3, likely reflecting a read error. J is TRBJ2-3 and V is TRBV13, with D uncertain. The CDR3 sequence is 11 residues long. The germline V gene has CDR1 PRHDT and CDR2 FYEKMQ (reference sequence). Trimming took off 3 bases at V and 2 bases at J, with 0 bases between the two ends. CDR3 coding DNA: TGTGCCAGCAGCTTCACAGATACGCAGTATTTA. This translates into CASSFTDTQYL.

This clonotype has only a few counts. The chain employs TRBV6-1 and TRBJ1-3; no reliable D call. The V gene's germline CDR1 is MNHNS and CDR2 SASEGT. CDR3 length: 15 amino acids. Trimming took 3 bases from V and 0 from J, leaving 9 bases between them. CDR3 DNA sequence: TGTGCCAGCAGTGACGGGCCCTTCTCTGGAAACACCATATATTTT. Protein product: CASSDGPFSGNTIYF.